This is a list of T cell receptor beta chains from one sample in a study of blood T cell repertoires in COVID-19. Clones were read by immunoSEQ multiplex PCR, and TCRdb kept only the in-frame ones, dropping some. Of 50,000 to 70,000 clones in the sample, over 75% were seen once. What was sequenced was peripheral blood. The origin of the receptors is a woman at least 80 years old with active COVID-19. Each CDR3 is given with its conserved first and last residue. A D gene is named only where the DNA matches it firmly. Size values are once, few and many counts, or a class for expanded clones, and some rows have none.

cdr3_aa: CSASSQGGSPLHF
cdr3_nt: TGCAGTGCTAGTTCTCAGGGAGGTTCACCCCTCCACTTT
j_call: TRBJ1-6
v_call: TRBV20-1
clone_size: .
d_call: .

cdr3_aa: CASSGGSPLHF
cdr3_nt: TGTGCCAGCAGCGGCGGGTCACCCCTCCACTTT
j_call: TRBJ1-6
v_call: TRBV6-5
clone_size: .
d_call: .

cdr3_aa: CASSIPSTGTAYEQYF
cdr3_nt: TGTGCCAGCAGTATTCCGTCGACAGGGACGGCCTACGAGCAGTACTTC
j_call: TRBJ2-7
v_call: TRBV6-2/TRBV6-3
clone_size: .
d_call: TRBD1

cdr3_aa: CATRDTKDTQYF
cdr3_nt: TGTGCCACCAGGGACACAAAAGATACGCAGTATTTT
j_call: TRBJ2-3
v_call: TRBV24-1
clone_size: .
d_call: .

cdr3_aa: CASSLEVASYEQYF
cdr3_nt: TGTGCCAGCAGCTTGGAGGTAGCCTCCTACGAGCAGTACTTC
j_call: TRBJ2-7
v_call: TRBV5-4
clone_size: .
d_call: .

cdr3_aa: CASSEPGQAGGELFF
cdr3_nt: TGTGCTAGCAGCGAGCCGGGACAGGCGGGCGGGGAGCTGTTTTTT
j_call: TRBJ2-2
v_call: TRBV7-7
clone_size: once
d_call: TRBD1

cdr3_aa: CASSSGQVGNQPQHF
cdr3_nt: TGTGCCAGCAGCTCGGGACAGGTAGGAAATCAGCCCCAGCATTTT
j_call: TRBJ1-5
v_call: TRBV5-5
clone_size: .
d_call: TRBD1

cdr3_aa: CASSLWQSDTQYF
cdr3_nt: TGTGCCAGCAGTCTTTGGCAGTCAGATACGCAGTATTTT
j_call: TRBJ2-3
v_call: TRBV27
clone_size: .
d_call: .

cdr3_aa: CASSPKDRGTDTQYF
cdr3_nt: TGTGCCAGCTCACCGAAGGACAGGGGCACAGATACGCAGTATTTT
j_call: TRBJ2-3
v_call: TRBV18
clone_size: once
d_call: TRBD1

cdr3_aa: CASSFENSPLHF
cdr3_nt: TGCGCCAGCAGCTTTGAGAATTCACCCCTCCACTTT
j_call: TRBJ1-6
v_call: TRBV5-1
clone_size: .
d_call: .

cdr3_aa: CASSHMTSGSVETQYF
cdr3_nt: TGTGCCAGCAGCCACATGACTAGCGGGAGTGTTGAGACCCAGTACTTC
j_call: TRBJ2-5
v_call: TRBV7-6
clone_size: .
d_call: TRBD2

cdr3_aa: CASSPGTSGARTLFF
cdr3_nt: TGTGCCAGCAGCCCCGGGACTAGCGGGGCAAGAACGCTGTTCTTC
j_call: TRBJ2-1
v_call: TRBV6-5
clone_size: .
d_call: TRBD2

cdr3_aa: CASSLAAYRGSTDTGELFF
cdr3_nt: TGCGCCAGCAGCTTGGCCGCGTACAGGGGATCAACAGACACCGGGGAGCTGTTTTTT
j_call: TRBJ2-2
v_call: TRBV5-1
clone_size: .
d_call: TRBD1

cdr3_aa: CASSQDLAINEQFF
cdr3_nt: TGTGCCAGCAGCCAAGATCTGGCCATTAATGAGCAGTTCTTC
j_call: TRBJ2-1
v_call: TRBV3-1/TRBV3-2
clone_size: .
d_call: .

cdr3_aa: CASSRGTGESDTQYF
cdr3_nt: TGTGCCAGCTCACGGGGGACAGGGGAATCCGATACGCAGTATTTT
j_call: TRBJ2-3
v_call: TRBV18
clone_size: .
d_call: TRBD1

cdr3_aa: CASSRSGGLIGSPLHF
cdr3_nt: TGTGCCAGCAGTCGGAGTGGGGGCCTCATTGGTTCACCCCTCCACTTT
j_call: TRBJ1-6
v_call: TRBV25-1
clone_size: .
d_call: .

cdr3_aa: CASRWGQQGPYGYTF
cdr3_nt: TGTGCCAGCAGGTGGGGCCAACAGGGGCCCTATGGCTACACCTTC
j_call: TRBJ1-2
v_call: TRBV6-5
clone_size: .
d_call: TRBD1

cdr3_aa: CASSQETVAKNIQYF
cdr3_nt: TGTGCCAGCAGCCAAGAGACAGTAGCCAAAAACATTCAGTACTTC
j_call: TRBJ2-4
v_call: TRBV3-1/TRBV3-2
clone_size: .
d_call: .

cdr3_aa: CASSESGKMDGYTF
cdr3_nt: TGTGCCAGCAGTGAATCGGGGAAGATGGATGGCTACACCTTC
j_call: TRBJ1-2
v_call: TRBV2
clone_size: many
d_call: .

cdr3_aa: CSVEAMLAAYNEQFF
cdr3_nt: TGCAGCGTTGAAGCGATGCTAGCGGCCTACAATGAGCAGTTCTTC
j_call: TRBJ2-1
v_call: TRBV29-1
clone_size: .
d_call: TRBD2

cdr3_aa: CASSASGEVGGELFF
cdr3_nt: TGTGCCAGCAGCGCGTCGGGAGAGGTCGGCGGGGAGCTGTTTTTT
j_call: TRBJ2-2
v_call: TRBV5-4
clone_size: .
d_call: .

cdr3_aa: CASNGGSSYEQYF
cdr3_nt: TGTGCCAGCAATGGCGGGAGTTCCTACGAGCAGTATTTC
j_call: TRBJ2-7
v_call: TRBV6-5
clone_size: .
d_call: TRBD2

cdr3_aa: CASSSGGSWVGDTQYF
cdr3_nt: TGTGCCAGCAGTTCCGGCGGGAGTTGGGTGGGAGATACGCAGTATTTT
j_call: TRBJ2-3
v_call: TRBV28
clone_size: .
d_call: TRBD2

cdr3_aa: CASSAGTTATEAFF
cdr3_nt: TGTGCCAGTAGTGCCGGAACGACAGCTACTGAAGCTTTCTTT
j_call: TRBJ1-1
v_call: TRBV19
clone_size: .
d_call: .

cdr3_aa: CASRPPEGGELFF
cdr3_nt: TGTGCCAGCAGACCCCCTGAGGGCGGGGAGCTGTTTTTT
j_call: TRBJ2-2
v_call: TRBV9
clone_size: once
d_call: .

cdr3_aa: CASSQTGTAGNQPQHF
cdr3_nt: TGCGCCAGCAGCCAGACCGGGACAGCGGGCAATCAGCCCCAGCATTTT
j_call: TRBJ1-5
v_call: TRBV4-1
clone_size: .
d_call: TRBD1

cdr3_aa: CASKGRGANYGYTF
cdr3_nt: TGTGCCAGCAAAGGGCGGGGGGCCAACTATGGCTACACCTTC
j_call: TRBJ1-2
v_call: TRBV28
clone_size: .
d_call: .

cdr3_aa: CATSLSRDSDYSNQPQHF
cdr3_nt: TGTGCCACCAGCCTATCCCGGGACAGTGACTATAGCAATCAGCCCCAGCATTTT
j_call: TRBJ1-5
v_call: TRBV15
clone_size: .
d_call: TRBD1

cdr3_aa: CASRPQTGEGETQYF
cdr3_nt: TGCGCCAGCAGACCGCAGACAGGGGAGGGGGAGACCCAGTACTTC
j_call: TRBJ2-5
v_call: TRBV5-1
clone_size: .
d_call: .

cdr3_aa: CASSELASGVNNEQFF
cdr3_nt: TGTGCCAGCAGTGAATTGGCTAGCGGAGTGAACAATGAGCAGTTCTTC
j_call: TRBJ2-1
v_call: TRBV2
clone_size: .
d_call: TRBD2

cdr3_aa: CASSAQTSGGPSYEQYF
cdr3_nt: TGTGCCAGCTCAGCACAGACTAGCGGGGGGCCCAGCTACGAGCAGTACTTC
j_call: TRBJ2-7
v_call: TRBV18
clone_size: .
d_call: TRBD2

cdr3_aa: CASSSGGNSYEQYF
cdr3_nt: TGTGCCAGCAGTTCCGGCGGAAACTCCTACGAGCAGTACTTC
j_call: TRBJ2-7
v_call: TRBV6-6
clone_size: .
d_call: .

cdr3_aa: CASSLYSGTDPYEQYF
cdr3_nt: TGTGCCAGCAGCTTATATTCCGGGACAGACCCATACGAGCAGTACTTC
j_call: TRBJ2-7
v_call: TRBV7-9
clone_size: few
d_call: TRBD1

cdr3_aa: CASSLTTGTSGTDTQYF
cdr3_nt: TGCGCCAGCAGCTTGACCACCGGGACTAGCGGCACAGATACGCAGTATTTT
j_call: TRBJ2-3
v_call: TRBV5-1
clone_size: .
d_call: TRBD2

cdr3_aa: CASSLFKGAFGYEQYF
cdr3_nt: TGTGCCAGCAGTTTATTTAAGGGGGCATTCGGCTACGAGCAGTACTTC
j_call: TRBJ2-7
v_call: TRBV6-5
clone_size: .
d_call: TRBD1

cdr3_aa: CASSPVEGARLFF
cdr3_nt: TGTGCCAGCAGTCCGGTTGAGGGCGCACGGCTGTTTTTT
j_call: TRBJ1-4
v_call: TRBV28
clone_size: .
d_call: .

cdr3_aa: CASSLFSVGADTQYF
cdr3_nt: TGTGCCAGCAGCTTGTTCTCAGTTGGAGCAGATACGCAGTATTTT
j_call: TRBJ2-3
v_call: TRBV7-6
clone_size: .
d_call: .

cdr3_aa: CASRGGPLRDRGGNQPQHF
cdr3_nt: TGTGCCAGCAGGGGGGGTCCCCTCCGGGACAGGGGTGGCAATCAGCCCCAGCATTTT
j_call: TRBJ1-5
v_call: TRBV21-1
clone_size: .
d_call: .

cdr3_aa: CASSHPGRLAGTDTQYF
cdr3_nt: TGCGCCAGCAGTCATCCCGGGCGCCTAGCGGGGACAGATACGCAGTATTTT
j_call: TRBJ2-3
v_call: TRBV23-1
clone_size: .
d_call: TRBD2

cdr3_aa: CASSARTGSPNEQFF
cdr3_nt: TGTGCCAGCAGCGCACGAACAGGGTCCCCGAATGAGCAGTTCTTC
j_call: TRBJ2-1
v_call: TRBV9
clone_size: .
d_call: .

cdr3_aa: CASSYSRGLNSPLHF
cdr3_nt: TGTGCCAGCAGTTACTCCAGGGGGCTTAATTCACCCCTCCACTTT
j_call: TRBJ1-6
v_call: TRBV6-2/TRBV6-3
clone_size: .
d_call: TRBD1

cdr3_aa: CASSQEMAGAGLGANVLTF
cdr3_nt: TGTGCCAGCAGCCAAGAAATGGCCGGAGCGGGGTTAGGGGCCAACGTCCTGACTTTC
j_call: TRBJ2-6
v_call: TRBV4-2
clone_size: .
d_call: TRBD2

cdr3_aa: CASSQNPGQETQYF
cdr3_nt: TGTGCCAGCAGCCAAAACCCGGGACAAGAGACCCAGTACTTC
j_call: TRBJ2-5
v_call: TRBV3-1/TRBV3-2
clone_size: .
d_call: .

cdr3_aa: CASSPQRGGLLISNQPQHF
cdr3_nt: TGTGCCAGCAGTCCCCAACGGGGAGGGCTGCTCATCAGCAATCAGCCCCAGCATTTT
j_call: TRBJ1-5
v_call: TRBV27
clone_size: .
d_call: .

cdr3_aa: CASGEGHTDTQYF
cdr3_nt: TGTGCCAGCGGGGAGGGACACACAGATACGCAGTATTTT
j_call: TRBJ2-3
v_call: TRBV6-4
clone_size: .
d_call: .

cdr3_aa: CASSTQSGGAETQYF
cdr3_nt: TGCGCCAGCAGCACCCAGAGCGGGGGGGCGGAGACCCAGTACTTC
j_call: TRBJ2-5
v_call: TRBV5-1
clone_size: .
d_call: TRBD2

cdr3_aa: CASSQDPRQGSNTIYF
cdr3_nt: TGTGCCAGCAGCCAAGACCCCAGACAGGGATCAAACACCATATATTTT
j_call: TRBJ1-3
v_call: TRBV4-2
clone_size: few
d_call: TRBD1

cdr3_aa: CASSLGGQFGGEQYF
cdr3_nt: TGTGCCAGCAGCTTAGGTGGCCAGTTCGGGGGGGAGCAGTACTTC
j_call: TRBJ2-7
v_call: TRBV11-2
clone_size: .
d_call: TRBD2

cdr3_aa: CASSPDLQGATMNYGYTF
cdr3_nt: TGTGCCAGCAGTCCCGACTTACAGGGGGCCACCATGAACTATGGCTACACCTTC
j_call: TRBJ1-2
v_call: TRBV28
clone_size: .
d_call: TRBD1

cdr3_aa: CASSQATLTEAFF
cdr3_nt: TGTGCCAGCAGCCAGGCGACCTTGACTGAAGCTTTCTTT
j_call: TRBJ1-1
v_call: TRBV7-9
clone_size: .
d_call: .

cdr3_aa: CASSLRTGGAAGELFF
cdr3_nt: TGTGCCAGCAGCTTACGGACAGGGGGCGCAGCCGGGGAGCTGTTTTTT
j_call: TRBJ2-2
v_call: TRBV7-9
clone_size: once
d_call: TRBD1

cdr3_aa: CASSQEVIRGQYF
cdr3_nt: TGCGCCAGCAGCCAAGAGGTAATCAGGGGCCAGTACTTC
j_call: TRBJ2-4
v_call: TRBV4-1
clone_size: .
d_call: .

cdr3_aa: CASSRGLAASYEQYF
cdr3_nt: TGTGCCAGCAGCCGGGGACTAGCGGCCTCCTACGAGCAGTACTTC
j_call: TRBJ2-7
v_call: TRBV7-2
clone_size: .
d_call: TRBD2

cdr3_aa: CASSSGTGNTIYF
cdr3_nt: TGTGCCAGCAGCTCCGGGACTGGAAACACCATATATTTT
j_call: TRBJ1-3
v_call: TRBV2
clone_size: .
d_call: .

cdr3_aa: CASRPHRDAYEQYF
cdr3_nt: TGTGCCAGCAGGCCGCACAGGGATGCCTACGAGCAGTACTTC
j_call: TRBJ2-7
v_call: TRBV4-2
clone_size: .
d_call: .